This is a list of T cell receptor beta chains from one sample in a study of T-cell reconstitution after alpha-beta-depleted transplantation in children. MiXCR, run by TCRdb on the PCR reads, gives a single entry per CDR3 protein. Among 640,000 or so distinct CDR3 sequences listed, approximately 17% were seen once. The material sequenced was PBMCs from the stem cell graft donor, taken from the stem cell graft. These receptor sequences come from a human donor who donated a stem cell graft to a child with acute myeloid leukemia. CDR3s include the opening cysteine and the closing phenylalanine or tryptophan. D genes are given only for firm matches. The size of a clone is reported for some rows only, either as once, few or many, or as a class for expanded clones.

TRBV6-1	14	TRBJ2-7	NA	NA	TGTGCCAGCAGCCCTGGACGGGTCCCCTACGAGCAGTACTTC	CASSPGRVPYEQYF
TRBV20-1	14	TRBJ2-3	NA	many	TGCAGTGCTAGAAGGGACCCTGGCACAGATACGCAGTATTTT	CSARRDPGTDTQYF
TRBV29-1	10	TRBJ2-1	NA	many	TGCAGCGTTGGTCGGGGTGAGCAGTTCTTC	CSVGRGEQFF
TRBV7-2	15	TRBJ1-1	NA	NA	TGTGCCAGCAGCCCCCGGGGGGGCTCGAACACTGAAGCTTTCTTT	CASSPRGGSNTEAFF
TRBV5-6	15	TRBJ2-3	NA	NA	TGTGCCAGCAGCTTGATGCAGGGGAGCACAGATACGCCGTATTTT	CASSLMQGSTDTPYF
TRBV5-1	11	TRBJ2-7	NA	NA	TGCGCCAGCAGATCGGACTACGAGCAGTACTTC	CASRSDYEQYF
TRBV20-1	13	TRBJ1-6	NA	many	TGCAGTGCTAGAACGACAGAGAATTCACCCCTCCACTTT	CSARTTENSPLHF
TRBV7-2	17	TRBJ1-2	TRBD1	few	TGTGCCGGGGAAGGTCGGGGGACAGGGGAGGGGCACTATGGCTACACCTTC	CAGEGRGTGEGHYGYTF
TRBV12-3/TRBV12-4	14	TRBJ2-2	NA	few	TGTGCCAGCCAAGTCAGAGGGGGTAGCGGGGAGCTGTTTTTT	CASQVRGGSGELFF
TRBV4-3	14	TRBJ1-2	NA	NA	TGCGCCAGCAGCCAAGATGTTGAAGGTGGCGGCTACACCTTC	CASSQDVEGGGYTF
TRBV12-3/TRBV12-4	13	TRBJ1-1	NA	many	TGTGCCAGCAGTTCTAGGGCCCAATCGGCGGCTTTCTTT	CASSSRAQSAAFF
TRBV20-1	14	TRBJ2-3	NA	many	TGCAGTGCTAGAAAAGGGGGGGCGACAGATACGCAGTATTTT	CSARKGGATDTQYF
TRBV5-5	14	TRBJ1-5	NA	many	TGTGCCAGCAGCCCCCAGGACACGATAAGGCCCCAGCATTTT	CASSPQDTIRPQHF
TRBV5-1	13	TRBJ1-2	TRBD1	NA	TGCGCCAGCGGCACAGGGGACCTCTATGGCTACACCTTC	CASGTGDLYGYTF
TRBV7-2	14	TRBJ2-5	TRBD1	NA	TGTGGCAGCAGCTCGACAGGGGCCCAAGAGACCCAGTACTTC	CGSSSTGAQETQYF
TRBV18	15	TRBJ1-2	NA	NA	TGTGCCAGCTCACCCGAACCAGACAGTCTCTATGGCTACACCTTC	CASSPEPDSLYGYTF
TRBV12-3/TRBV12-4	15	TRBJ2-7	NA	NA	TGTGCCAGCAGTCAGACAGCCAGAAGCTCCTACGAGCAGTACTTC	CASSQTARSSYEQYF
TRBV4-3	14	TRBJ2-7	TRBD1	NA	TGCGCCAGTTTTCAGGGGGCGAGCTCCTACGAGCAGTACTTC	CASFQGASSYEQYF
TRBV12-3/TRBV12-4	13	TRBJ1-5	TRBD1	few	TGTGCCAGCAGTCGACAGGGGAGTCAGCCCCAGCATTTT	CASSRQGSQPQHF
TRBV29-1	14	TRBJ1-3	NA	many	TGCAGCGTTGCTGGGCTCTTCTCTGGAAACACCATATATTTT	CSVAGLFSGNTIYF
TRBV20-1	16	TRBJ2-3	TRBD2	NA	TGCAGTGCTAGAGACGGGACTAGCGGGGGGGAGGAGGAGCAGTATTTT	CSARDGTSGGEEEQYF
TRBV6-1	18	TRBJ2-1	NA	NA	TGTGCCAGCAGTGAGGGTGGGGGAACAGGGTTACCTCGCAATGAGCAGTTCTTC	CASSEGGGTGLPRNEQFF
TRBV5-5	14	TRBJ2-2	TRBD1	many	TGTGCCAGCAGCATCGGGACAGGGGCCGGGGAGCTGTTTTTT	CASSIGTGAGELFF
TRBV27	13	TRBJ2-5	NA	few	TGTGCCAGCAGTTGGGGGGCCGAAGAGACCCAGTACTTC	CASSWGAEETQYF
TRBV20-1	16	TRBJ2-5	TRBD2	many	TGCAGTGCTAGAGGGTTAGCGGGGGCCCCCGGTGAGACCCAGTACTTC	CSARGLAGAPGETQYF
TRBV25-1	16	TRBJ1-1	NA	NA	TGTGCCAGCAGTGGCCACCTAGGGCAGTCGAACACTGAAGCTTTCTTT	CASSGHLGQSNTEAFF
TRBV13	14	TRBJ2-5	NA	NA	TGTGCCAGCAGCGGCTGGGACATTCGAGAGACCCAGTACTTC	CASSGWDIRETQYF
TRBV7-2	16	TRBJ2-3	NA	few	TGTGCCAGCGGGGGACTGTGGGGGGACCACACAGATACGCAGTATTTT	CASGGLWGDHTDTQYF
TRBV30	16	TRBJ2-1	NA	few	TGTGCCTGGAGGCGGACCGGGACACCAACGGGGAATGAGCAGTTCTTC	CAWRRTGTPTGNEQFF
TRBV4-3	19	TRBJ2-3	NA	few	TGCGCCAGCAGCCAAGACCCGACATCAATACTAGCTCCCACAGATACGCAGTATTTT	CASSQDPTSILAPTDTQYF
TRBV7-9	13	TRBJ2-2	NA	few	TGTGCCAGCAGCCCCGTTATCGTCGGGGAGCTGTTTTTT	CASSPVIVGELFF
TRBV20-1	16	TRBJ2-5	NA	few	TGCAGTGCTAATGAAATCCCCGCAGACTTACAAGAGACCCAGTACTTC	CSANEIPADLQETQYF
TRBV20-1	13	TRBJ2-7	TRBD1	many	TGCAGTGCTACGGCCGGGACAGGGGACGAGCAGTACTTC	CSATAGTGDEQYF
TRBV7-9	12	TRBJ2-5	NA	NA	TGTGCCAGCGGCCAGGAGTCAGGGACCCAGTACTTC	CASGQESGTQYF
TRBV6-1	14	TRBJ2-5	NA	many	TGTGCCAGCAGTGAAGGGGGGCACCAAGAGACCCAGTATTTC	CASSEGGHQETQYF
TRBV7-2	10	TRBJ1-1	NA	NA	TGTGCCAGCGTCGGGGGGGAAGCTTTCTTT	CASVGGEAFF
TRBV25-1	13	TRBJ2-4	NA	many	TGTGCCAGCAGTGTCCCAGGGGATTACATTCAGTACTTC	CASSVPGDYIQYF
TRBV29-1	13	TRBJ2-4	NA	NA	TGCAGCGTCCGGGAAGCTGGGGGAAACATTCAGTACTTC	CSVREAGGNIQYF
TRBV12-3/TRBV12-4	14	TRBJ1-4	NA	many	TGTGCCAGCGGACGGACGTCAACTAATGAAAAACTGTTTTTT	CASGRTSTNEKLFF
TRBV4-2	16	TRBJ2-5	TRBD2	few	TGTGCCAGCAGCCAGAATAGCGGGGGGTTTCAAGAGACCCAGTACTTC	CASSQNSGGFQETQYF